This TCR beta chain was sequenced in a study of CD8+CD57+ T cells in acquired aplastic anemia. Germline V gene lookup returns CDR1 ENHRY and CDR2 SYGVKD. V dropped 2 bases and J dropped 5; count of bases not matched to a gene: 2. The length of the CDR3 is 13 residues. TCR beta VDJ and CDR3 profiles were obtained from a genomic DNA template. TCRdb reprocessed the reads with MiXCR, giving one entry per CDR3 protein. Here the sample spans some 120,000 distinct CDR3 sequences, roughly 50% being singletons. The clonotype was recovered from a human donor in good health, serving as a control. The sample consisted of sorted CD4+, CD8+, or CD8+CD57+ T cells (not recorded which) from PBMCs. V is TRBV10-3 and J is TRBJ1-2; 7 bases fit TRBD1. In nucleotides, the CDR3 is TGTGCCATCAGTGAGACAGGGGCGTATGGCTACACCTTC. Protein: CAISETGAYGYTF.